What follows describes a single TCR beta chain. This specimen belongs to a study of blood T cell repertoires in COVID-19. About the research overall: Italy, Spain and the United States were the sources of the convalescent and acute COVID-19 samples. T cells, B-cell-depleted T cells, or PBMCs supplied cDNA or gDNA.

In the authors' workflow: Reference gene primer amplification yielded estimated nucleated cell counts. Using immunoSEQ multiplex PCR, the repertoire was profiled, and TCRdb retains in-frame clones only, with some absent. V and J calls and clone size are copied from that table; D and trimming were computed from the DNA. This table has about 190,000 clones, around four fifths appearing once. The TCR comes from a woman of 80 years or more with active or convalescent COVID-19. The sequenced material came from peripheral blood.

The CDR3 loop is CASSQRGQGVAQYF. CDR3 DNA: TGTGCCAGCAGCCAACGCGGACAGGGGGTTGCGCAGTACTTC. The V gene is TRBV3-1 (or the pseudogene TRBV3-2), the J gene TRBJ2-7; 10 bases fit TRBD1. Germline assignment: CDR1 LGHDT and CDR2 YNNKEL (reference sequence). The CDR3 spans 14 residues. Losses at the gene ends were 2 bases for V and 9 bases for J; bases not matched to a gene: 7.